This T cell receptor beta chain was recorded in a study of immune characterization of retroperitoneal liposarcoma (dated by TCRdb to the late 2010s). The germline V gene supplies CDR1 MNHNS and CDR2 SASEGT. Including cysteine and phenylalanine, the CDR3 has 16 amino acids. Here the CDR3 DNA is all that survives: 48 bases in frame from base 1. V is trimmed back by 4 bases and J by 10 bases, and the junction contains 15 bases that no gene match accounts for. To prepare the library, PCR was applied. Sequencer: NextSeq 500. TCRdb itself trimmed the public reads at Q25 with fastp, ran MiXCR and retained productive beta chains. Rows merge per CDR3 protein into single entries with the most common DNA and genes. Within this sample are about 10,000 distinct CDR3 sequences, with 30% to 45% of them counted one time only. The ten largest clones capture approximately 24% of the sample. On this clonotype itself: Its antigen target is currently unknown. Base quality data are lacking; no much larger clone is found one base away.

The TCR comes from a male donor with retroperitoneal liposarcoma. Sample: tumor tissue. The rearranged chain carries TRBV6-1 and TRBJ2-1; 8 middle bases align to TRBD1. The CDR3 here reads CASSVVPGQVTYEQFF. The bases are TGTGCCAGCAGTGTCGTCCCGGGACAGGTTACCTACGAGCAGTTCTTC.